The source of this TCR beta chain is a study of early T cells in non-severe SARS-CoV-2 infection. At the level of the study: The study sequenced bulk RNA from unsorted whole blood, with chains unpaired. General study points: Private and CD4 specificities were missed by VDJdb matching, which favored anti-spike CD8 responses.

Ten or more counts support this clonotype. The antigen is unknown. V was clipped by 2 bases and J by 6 bases, with 14 bases between them. Looked up from germline, CDR1 is SGHTA and CDR2 is FQGNSA. The length of the CDR3 is 15 residues. Unique molecular identifiers were attached to individual cDNA molecules. TCRdb re-called the 5' RACE reads through MiXCR, storing one row per CDR3 protein. The table has approximately 89,000 distinct CDR3 sequences, roughly 13% seen once; the top ten hold 3% to 3.5%. The chain uses TRBV7-2 and TRBJ2-1; D might be TRBD2 (6 bases). The sequence was collected from an adult who was a healthcare worker with PCR-confirmed SARS-CoV-2 infection or an uninfected control (not recorded which). Sequencing input: whole blood. CDR3 in DNA: TGTGCCAGCAGCTTACTTGGACTAATTGTCAATGAGCAGTTCTTC. Translation: CASSLLGLIVNEQFF.